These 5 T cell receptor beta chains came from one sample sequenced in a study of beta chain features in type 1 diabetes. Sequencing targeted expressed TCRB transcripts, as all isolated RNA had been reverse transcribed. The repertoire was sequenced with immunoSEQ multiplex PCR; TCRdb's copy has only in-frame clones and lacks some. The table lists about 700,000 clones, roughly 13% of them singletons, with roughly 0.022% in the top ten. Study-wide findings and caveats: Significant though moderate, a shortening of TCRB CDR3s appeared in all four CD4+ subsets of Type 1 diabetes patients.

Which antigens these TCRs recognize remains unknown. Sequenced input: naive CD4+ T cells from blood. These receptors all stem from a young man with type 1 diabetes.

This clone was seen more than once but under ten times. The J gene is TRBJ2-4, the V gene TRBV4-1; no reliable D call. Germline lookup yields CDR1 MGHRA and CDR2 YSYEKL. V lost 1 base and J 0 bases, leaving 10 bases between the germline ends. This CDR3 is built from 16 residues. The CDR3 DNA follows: TGCGCCAGCAGCCAAGTTACAGACCTAGCCAAAAACATTCAGTACTTC. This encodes CASSQVTDLAKNIQYF.

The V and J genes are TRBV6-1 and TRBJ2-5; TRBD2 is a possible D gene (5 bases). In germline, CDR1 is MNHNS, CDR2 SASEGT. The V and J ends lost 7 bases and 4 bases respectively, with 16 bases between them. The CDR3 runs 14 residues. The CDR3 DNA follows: TGTGCCAGCACGATCAGGACTTACGGAGAGACCCAGTACTTC. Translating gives CASTIRTYGETQYF.

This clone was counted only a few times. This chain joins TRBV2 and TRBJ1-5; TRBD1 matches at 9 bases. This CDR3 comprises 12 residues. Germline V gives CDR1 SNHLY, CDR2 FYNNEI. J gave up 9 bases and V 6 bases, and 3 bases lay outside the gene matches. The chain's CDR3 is CASSGTGRPQHF. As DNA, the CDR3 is TGTGCCAGCAGCGGGACAGGGCGGCCCCAGCATTTT.

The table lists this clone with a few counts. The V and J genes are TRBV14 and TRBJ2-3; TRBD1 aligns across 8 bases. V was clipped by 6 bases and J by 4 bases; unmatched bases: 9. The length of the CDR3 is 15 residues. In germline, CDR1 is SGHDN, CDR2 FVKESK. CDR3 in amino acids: CASRDRASDADTQYF. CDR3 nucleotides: TGTGCCAGCAGGGACAGGGCCTCGGACGCAGATACGCAGTATTTT.

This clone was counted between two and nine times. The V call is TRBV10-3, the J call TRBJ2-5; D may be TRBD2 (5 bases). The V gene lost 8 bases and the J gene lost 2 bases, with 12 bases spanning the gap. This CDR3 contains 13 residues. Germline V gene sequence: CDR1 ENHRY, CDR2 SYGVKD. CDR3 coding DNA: TGTGCCATCTCCGACTGGACTCAAGAGACCCAGTACTTC. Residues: CAISDWTQETQYF.